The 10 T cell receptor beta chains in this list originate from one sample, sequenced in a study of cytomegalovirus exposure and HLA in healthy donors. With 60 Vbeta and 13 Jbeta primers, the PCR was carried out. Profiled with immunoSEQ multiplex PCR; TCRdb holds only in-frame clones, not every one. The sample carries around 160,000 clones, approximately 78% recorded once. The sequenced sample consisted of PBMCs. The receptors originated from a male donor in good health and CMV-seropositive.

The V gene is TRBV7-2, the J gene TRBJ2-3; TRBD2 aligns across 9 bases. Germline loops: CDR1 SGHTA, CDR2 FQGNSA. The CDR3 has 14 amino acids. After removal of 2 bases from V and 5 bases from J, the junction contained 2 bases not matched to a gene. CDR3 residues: CASSLRRGGDTQYF. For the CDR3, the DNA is TGTGCCAGCAGCTTACGGCGGGGGGGAGATACGCAGTATTTT.

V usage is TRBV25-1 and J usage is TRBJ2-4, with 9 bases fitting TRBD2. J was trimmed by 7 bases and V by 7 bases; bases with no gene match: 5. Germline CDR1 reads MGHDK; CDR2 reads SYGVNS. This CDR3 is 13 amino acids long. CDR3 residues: CASMAGGGNIQYF. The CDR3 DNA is TGTGCCAGCATGGCGGGAGGGGGTAACATTCAGTACTTC.

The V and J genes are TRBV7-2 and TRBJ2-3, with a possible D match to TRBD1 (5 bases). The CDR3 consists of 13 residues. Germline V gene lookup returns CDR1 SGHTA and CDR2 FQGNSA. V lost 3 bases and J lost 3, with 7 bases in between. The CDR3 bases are TGTGCCAGCAGCTTTAAGGGGACAGATACGCAGTATTTT. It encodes CASSFKGTDTQYF.

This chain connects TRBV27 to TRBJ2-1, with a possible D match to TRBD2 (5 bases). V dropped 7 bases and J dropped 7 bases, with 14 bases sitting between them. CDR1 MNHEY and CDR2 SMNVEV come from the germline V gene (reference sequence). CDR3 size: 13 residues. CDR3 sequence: CASTRRSGNEQFF. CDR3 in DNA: TGTGCCAGCACCCGAAGGAGCGGAAATGAGCAGTTCTTC.

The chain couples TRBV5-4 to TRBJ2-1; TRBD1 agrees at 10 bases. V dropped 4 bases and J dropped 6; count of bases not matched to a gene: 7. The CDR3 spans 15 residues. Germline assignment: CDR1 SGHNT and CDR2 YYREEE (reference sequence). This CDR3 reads CASSPPGTGVNEQFF. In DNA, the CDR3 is TGTGCCAGCAGCCCGCCCGGGACAGGGGTCAATGAGCAGTTCTTC.

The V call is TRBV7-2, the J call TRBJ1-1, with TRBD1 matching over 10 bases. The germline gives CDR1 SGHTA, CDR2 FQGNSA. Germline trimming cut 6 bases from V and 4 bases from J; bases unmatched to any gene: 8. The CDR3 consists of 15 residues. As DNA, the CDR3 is TGTGCCAGCAGAGGGTTGGGGACAGGGGTCACTGAAGCTTTCTTT. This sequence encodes CASRGLGTGVTEAFF.

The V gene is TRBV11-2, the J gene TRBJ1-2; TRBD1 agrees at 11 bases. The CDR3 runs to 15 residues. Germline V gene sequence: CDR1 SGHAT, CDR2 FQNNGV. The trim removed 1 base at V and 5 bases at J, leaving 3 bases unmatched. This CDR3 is CASSLGGTGGYGYTF. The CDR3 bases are TGTGCCAGCAGCTTAGGGGGGACAGGGGGATATGGCTACACCTTC.

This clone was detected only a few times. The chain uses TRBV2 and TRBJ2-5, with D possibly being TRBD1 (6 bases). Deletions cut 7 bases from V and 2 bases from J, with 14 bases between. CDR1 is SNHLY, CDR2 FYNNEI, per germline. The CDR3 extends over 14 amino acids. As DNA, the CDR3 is TGTGCCAGCAAGGGAGACAGGTCTCAAGAGACCCAGTACTTC. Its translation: CASKGDRSQETQYF.

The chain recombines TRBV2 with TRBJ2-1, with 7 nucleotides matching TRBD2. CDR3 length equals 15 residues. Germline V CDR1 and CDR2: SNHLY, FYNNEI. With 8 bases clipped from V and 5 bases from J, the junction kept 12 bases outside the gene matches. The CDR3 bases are TGTGCCAGCTGCCTAAGAGGCCTAGCGGACAATGAGCAGTTCTTC. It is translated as CASCLRGLADNEQFF.

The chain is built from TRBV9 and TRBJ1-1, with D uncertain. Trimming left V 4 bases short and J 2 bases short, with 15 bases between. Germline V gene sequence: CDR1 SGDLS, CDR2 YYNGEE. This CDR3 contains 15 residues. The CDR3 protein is CASSPRGGLNTEAFF. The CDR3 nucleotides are TGTGCCAGCAGCCCCCGTGGAGGGTTAAACACTGAAGCTTTCTTT.